Below, 19 T cell receptor beta chains from the same sample are listed, as sequenced in a study of T-cell reconstitution after alpha-beta-depleted transplantation in children. Preparation of the TCRbeta library involved a method that used unique molecular identifiers. TCRdb used MiXCR to reprocess the PCR reads, holding one entry per CDR3 protein. The table has 55,000 to 70,000 distinct CDR3 sequences, about 11% seen once. The specimen was PBMCs, collected before TCRalphabeta/CD19-depleted stem cell transplant. These receptors were taken from a boy aged 5-17 years with acute myeloid leukemia, due to receive a stem cell transplant.

The table lists this clonotype with many counts. V gene TRBV3-1 combines with J gene TRBJ2-3; TRBD2 agrees at 7 bases. This CDR3 comprises 16 residues. V lost 4 bases and J lost 1; bases outside the gene matches: 8. The germline gives CDR1 LGHDT, CDR2 YNNKEL (reference sequence). The CDR3 sequence: CASSPLAGGGTDTQYF. The CDR3 DNA reads as TGTGCCAGCAGCCCCCTCGCTGGGGGGGGCACAGATACGCAGTATTTT.

This clonotype has at least ten counts. In nucleotides, the CDR3 is TGTGCCAGCAGCGCAGGACTAGCGGGAGGGCAGTATTTT. This sequence encodes CASSAGLAGGQYF. The chain couples TRBV7-9 to TRBJ2-3; 14 bases agree with TRBD2. This CDR3 has 13 residues. Germline V lookup: CDR1 SEHNR, CDR2 FQNEAQ (reference sequence). V was clipped by 5 bases and J by 11 bases; unmatched bases: 3.

This clonotype appeared many times. For the CDR3, the DNA is TGCAGTGCAAATCCGGACAGGCGCACGGTGGGCTACACCTTC. Its translation is CSANPDRRTVGYTF. This chain connects TRBV20-1 to TRBJ1-2; 7 bases map to TRBD1. The CDR3 loop spans 14 amino acids. Germline CDR1 and CDR2: DFQATT and SNEGSKA (reference sequence). Losses at the gene ends were 6 bases for V and 8 bases for J; bases not matched to a gene: 15.

The CDR3 coding sequence is TGTGCCAGCAACCCCGGACAGGGGAGGGGGGGCACTGAAGCTTTCTTT. Encoded protein: CASNPGQGRGGTEAFF. This chain links TRBV12-3 or TRBV12-4 with TRBJ1-1, with 9 bases aligning to TRBD1. V dropped 7 bases and J dropped 4; count of bases not matched to a gene: 13. The CDR3 loop spans 16 amino acids.

The CDR3, as DNA: TGTGCCTGGACAAACTGGCGGGAGGGCCGTGAGCAGTTCTTC. Translated: CAWTNWREGREQFF. The V and J genes are TRBV30 and TRBJ2-1; TRBD2 aligns across 9 bases. The V gene's germline CDR1 is GTSNPN and CDR2 SVGIG (reference sequence). This CDR3 region has 14 residues. V was clipped by 4 bases and J by 9 bases; unmatched bases: 10.

The sample holds many counts of this clonotype. V is TRBV21-1 and J is TRBJ1-5; the table's D call, TRBD1, has no DNA check behind it. TRBV21-1 is labeled a pseudogene. The CDR3 runs 19 residues. In nucleotides, the CDR3 is TGTGCCAGCAGCAAAGATCCCCCGGACCGCCGCTATAGCAATCAGCCCCAGCATTTT. This encodes CASSKDPPDRRYSNQPQHF.

The chain couples TRBV28 to TRBJ2-5; tentative D call: TRBD2 (6 bases). CDR3 length: 16 amino acids. Germline V gene lookup returns CDR1 MDHEN and CDR2 SYDVKM. The V end lost 5 bases, the J end lost 1 base, and 17 bases lay between the germline ends. CDR3 sequence: CASSLTARGLQETQYF. The CDR3 coding sequence is TGTGCCAGCAGTCTGACGGCGCGGGGCCTCCAAGAGACCCAGTACTTC.

This clonotype occurred many times. The rearrangement links TRBV29-1 to TRBJ2-3, with 10 bases aligning to TRBD2. This CDR3 comprises 14 residues. CDR1 and CDR2 (germline): SQVTM, ANQGSEA. The CDR3, as DNA: TGCAGTCACTTAGCGGGAGGTGGTGCAGATACGCAGTATTTT. It is translated as CSHLAGGGADTQYF.

This clonotype was seen at least ten times. V gene TRBV12-3 or TRBV12-4 combines with J gene TRBJ2-7; D perhaps matches TRBD1 (5 bases). The CDR3 loop spans 14 amino acids. With 2 bases removed from V and 1 base from J, the gap between germline ends came to 9 bases. CDR3 bases: TGTGCCAGCAGTTTAAGGCAGGGTTCCTACGAGCAGTACTTC. This translates into CASSLRQGSYEQYF.

The chain has TRBV25-1 and TRBJ2-7; TRBD1 agrees at 9 bases. This CDR3 region has 14 residues. Germline V lookup: CDR1 MGHDK, CDR2 SYGVNS. Unmatched junction bases numbered 6, after V lost 6 bases and J lost 3 bases. This CDR3 is CASSPGDRDYEQYF. The CDR3, as DNA: TGTGCCAGCAGCCCAGGGGACAGGGACTACGAGCAGTACTTC.

The table lists this clonotype with a few counts. This chain connects TRBV28 to TRBJ2-5; D not certain. V lost 3 bases to trimming and J lost 3 bases, with 14 bases between them. The germline CDR1 and CDR2 sequences are MDHEN and SYDVKM. The CDR3 consists of 15 residues. CDR3 in DNA: TGTGCCAGCAGTTTCTACGGTAGTCTGAAAGAGACCCAGTACTTC. It yields the protein CASSFYGSLKETQYF.

This clonotype was seen at least ten times. V is TRBV6-6 and J is TRBJ1-3; no clear D gene. CDR1 is MNHNY and CDR2 is SVGAGI in the germline V gene (reference sequence). The length of the CDR3 is 14 residues. The V and J ends lost 4 bases and 4 bases respectively, with 11 bases between them. The CDR3 loop is CASSSSTLGNTIYF. The CDR3 region has the DNA TGTGCCAGCAGTTCCTCAACTCTAGGAAACACCATATATTTT.

Many counts were recorded for this clonotype. This chain links TRBV2 with TRBJ2-3; tentatively, D is TRBD2 (5 bases). The V end lost 7 bases, the J end lost 8 bases, and 13 bases lay between the germline ends. Germline CDR1 and CDR2: SNHLY and FYNNEI. There are 12 residues in the CDR3. CDR3 DNA sequence: TGTGCCAGCATCCGAGACGAGGGTACGCAGTATTTT. Encoded protein: CASIRDEGTQYF.

This clonotype was counted ten times or more. The chain joins TRBV7-2 to TRBJ2-7; 8 nucleotides match TRBD2. The CDR3 has 15 residues. After removal of 5 bases from V and 0 bases from J, the junction contained 6 bases not matched to a gene. Germline V gene sequence: CDR1 SGHTA, CDR2 FQGNSA. CDR3 protein: CASSPGGDVSYEQYF. The DNA for the CDR3 is TGTGCCAGCAGCCCCGGGGGGGATGTCTCCTACGAGCAGTACTTC.

This clonotype has at least ten counts. The rearrangement uses TRBV24-1 and TRBJ1-5; unclear D gene. The CDR3 spans 14 residues. Germline V gives CDR1 KGHDR, CDR2 SFDVKD. Trimming stripped 4 bases from V and 8 bases from J, with 14 bases between. The CDR3 nucleotides are TGTGCCACCAGTGACCCGACCGGGCCGGAGCCCCAGCATTTT. It is translated as CATSDPTGPEPQHF.

This clonotype has a count of ten or more. V is TRBV29-1 and J is TRBJ1-1, with 7 bases that match TRBD1. Germline trimming cut 4 bases from V and 0 bases from J; bases unmatched to any gene: 5. The CDR3 extends over 14 amino acids. Germline V lookup: CDR1 SQVTM, CDR2 ANQGSEA. DNA of the CDR3: TGCAGCGTTGTGCGGACAGGCTTGAACACTGAAGCTTTCTTT. It is translated as CSVVRTGLNTEAFF.

This clonotype occurred many times. This chain's CDR3 is CASSLYAGGDQYF. CDR3 in DNA: TGTGCCAGCAGCTTGTACGCCGGTGGGGATCAGTACTTC. The chain couples TRBV11-1 to TRBJ2-4; D unresolved. The CDR3 spans 13 residues. V shed 3 bases and J shed 12 bases, with 15 bases lying between them. Germline CDR1 and CDR2: SGHAT and FQDESV (reference sequence).

Details on this clonotype: This could be a read error, since a much larger clone is one nucleotide away. This chain links TRBV7-2 with TRBJ2-1, with D perhaps TRBD2 (5 bases). This CDR3 has 15 residues. Per the germline V gene, CDR1 is SGHTA and CDR2 is FQGNSA. Written as DNA, the CDR3 is TGTGCCAGCAGCTTAAGCGGTAGCTCCTACAATGAGCATTTCTTC. Its protein product is CASSLSGSSYNEHFF.

In its sample, this clonotype was seen many times. The rearrangement joins TRBV29-1 to TRBJ2-4; D unclear. The V and J ends lost 6 bases and 2 bases respectively, with 8 bases between them. This CDR3 spans 12 amino acids. CDR1 SQVTM and CDR2 ANQGSEA come from the germline V gene. This CDR3 is CSVQATKNIQYF. The DNA for the CDR3 is TGCAGCGTCCAGGCAACCAAAAACATTCAGTACTTC. The variable domain in full, completed from reference TRBV29-1 and TRBJ2-4, reads SAVISQKPSRDICQRGTSLTIQCQVDSQVTMMFWYRQQPGQSLTLIATANQGSEATYESGFVIDKFPISRPNLTFSTLTVSNMSPEDSSIYLCSVQATKNIQYFGAGTRLSVL.